This T cell receptor (beta chain) was documented in a study of shared clonotypes between healthy human individuals. Study results and limitations: Between a few donors, naive CD4 clonotypes were shared at a level of about 5%.

As for this clone: What it recognizes is unknown.

The V gene's germline CDR1 is SGHTS and CDR2 YDEGEE. V lost 4 bases, J lost 3 bases, and 11 bases stayed unmatched. The CDR3 has 16 amino acids. Terminally differentiated effector memory CD45RA+ cells were left out of the naive CD8 fraction, which was CD45RO-negative and positively selected for CCR7. Data came from immunoSEQ multiplex PCR; TCRdb stores just in-frame clones and leaves some out. The sample consists of roughly 2.1 million clones, about 93% of them appearing once. Sequences were obtained from naive CD8+ T cells from PBMCs. The genes are TRBV5-8 and TRBJ2-7, with TRBD2 matching 9 bases. This clonotype originated in a man younger than 35 in good health. Some clones in this sample may be carry-over from other donors' samples. CDR3 coding DNA: TGTGCCAGCAGCCTCCATATAGCGGGAGTGGACTACGAGCAGTACTTC. Translating it yields CASSLHIAGVDYEQYF.